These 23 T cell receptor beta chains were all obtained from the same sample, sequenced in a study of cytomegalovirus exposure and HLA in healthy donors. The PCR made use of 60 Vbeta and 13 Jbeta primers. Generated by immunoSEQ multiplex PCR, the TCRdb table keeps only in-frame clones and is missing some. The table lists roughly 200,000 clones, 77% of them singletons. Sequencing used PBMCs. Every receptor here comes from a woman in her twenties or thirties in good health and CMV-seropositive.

CDR3 region: CASSWGTGGAETQYF. As DNA, the CDR3 is TGTGCCAGCAGTTGGGGGACAGGGGGCGCGGAGACCCAGTACTTC. The chain uses TRBV11-3 and TRBJ2-5, with 12 bases lining up with TRBD1. Germline lookup yields CDR1 SGHNT and CDR2 YENEEA. Trimming removed 6 bases from V and 5 bases from J; junction bases left unmatched: 7. This CDR3 is built from 15 residues.

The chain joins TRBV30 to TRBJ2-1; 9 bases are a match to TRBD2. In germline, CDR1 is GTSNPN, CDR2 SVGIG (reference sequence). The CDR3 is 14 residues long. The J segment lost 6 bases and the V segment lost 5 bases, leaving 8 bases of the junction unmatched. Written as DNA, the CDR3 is TGTGCCTGGGGAAGAGCGGGAGGAGCCAATGAGCAGTTCTTC. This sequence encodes CAWGRAGGANEQFF.

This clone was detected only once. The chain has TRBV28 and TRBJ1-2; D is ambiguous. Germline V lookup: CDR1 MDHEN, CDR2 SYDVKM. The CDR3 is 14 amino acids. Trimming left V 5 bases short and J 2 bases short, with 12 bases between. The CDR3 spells CASSPPGINYGYTF. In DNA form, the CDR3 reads TGTGCCAGCAGTCCCCCGGGGATAAACTATGGCTACACCTTC.

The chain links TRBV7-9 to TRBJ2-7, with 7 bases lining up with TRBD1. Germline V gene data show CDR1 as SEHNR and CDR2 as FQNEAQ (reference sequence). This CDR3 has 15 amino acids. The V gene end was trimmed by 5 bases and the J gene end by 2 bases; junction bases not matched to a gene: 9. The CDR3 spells CASSRLGTATYEQYF. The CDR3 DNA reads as TGTGCCAGCAGCCGCTTGGGGACAGCAACCTACGAGCAGTACTTC.

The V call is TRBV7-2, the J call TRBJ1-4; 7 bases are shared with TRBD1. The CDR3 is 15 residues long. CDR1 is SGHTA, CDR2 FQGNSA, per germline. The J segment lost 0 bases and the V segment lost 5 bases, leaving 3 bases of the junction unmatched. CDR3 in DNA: TGTGCCAGCAGCACCGGGACAGCAACTAATGAAAAACTGTTTTTT. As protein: CASSTGTATNEKLFF.

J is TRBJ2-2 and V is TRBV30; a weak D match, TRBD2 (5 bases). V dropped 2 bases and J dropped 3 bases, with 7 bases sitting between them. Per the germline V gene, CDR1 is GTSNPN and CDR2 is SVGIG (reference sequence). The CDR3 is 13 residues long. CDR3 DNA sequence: TGTGCCTGGAGTCGGGATTACACCGGGGAGCTGTTTTTT. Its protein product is CAWSRDYTGELFF.

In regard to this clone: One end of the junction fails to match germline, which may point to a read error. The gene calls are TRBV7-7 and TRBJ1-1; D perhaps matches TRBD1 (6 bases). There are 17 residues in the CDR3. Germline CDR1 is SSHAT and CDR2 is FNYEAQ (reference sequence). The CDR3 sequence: CASSRNPGGRPDTEAFF. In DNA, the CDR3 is TGTGCTAGCAGCCGTAATCCGGGGGGGCGCCCGGACACTGAAGCTTTCTTT.

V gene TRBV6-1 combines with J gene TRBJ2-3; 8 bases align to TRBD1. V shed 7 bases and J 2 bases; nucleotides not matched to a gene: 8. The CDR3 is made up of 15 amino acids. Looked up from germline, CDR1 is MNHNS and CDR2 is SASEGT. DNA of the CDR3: TGTGCCAGCACGGAAGCAGGGGGCTTCACAGATACGCAGTATTTT. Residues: CASTEAGGFTDTQYF.

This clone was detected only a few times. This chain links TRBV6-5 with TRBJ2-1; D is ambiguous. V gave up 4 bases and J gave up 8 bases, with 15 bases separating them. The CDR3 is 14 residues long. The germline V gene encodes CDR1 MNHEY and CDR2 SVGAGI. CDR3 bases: TGTGCCAGCAGTTCAGGTCAGACGAACGATGAGCAGTTCTTC. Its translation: CASSSGQTNDEQFF.

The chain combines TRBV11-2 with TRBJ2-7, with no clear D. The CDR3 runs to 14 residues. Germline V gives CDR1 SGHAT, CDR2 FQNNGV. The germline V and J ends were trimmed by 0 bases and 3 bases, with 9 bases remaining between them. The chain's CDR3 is CASSLELAYYEQYF. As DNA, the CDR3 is TGTGCCAGCAGCTTAGAGTTAGCTTACTACGAGCAGTACTTC.

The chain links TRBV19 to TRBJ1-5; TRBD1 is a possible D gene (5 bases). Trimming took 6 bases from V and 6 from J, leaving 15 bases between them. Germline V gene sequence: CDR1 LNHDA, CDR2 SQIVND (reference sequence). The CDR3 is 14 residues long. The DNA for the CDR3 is TGTGCCAGTAGCCAGACTTCAGGGCGTCAGCCCCAGCATTTT. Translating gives CASSQTSGRQPQHF.

The CDR3 loop is CASSFRTSGSQYF. Here the CDR3 DNA reads TGTGCCAGTAGTTTCCGGACTAGCGGGTCGCAGTATTTT. The rearrangement links TRBV19 to TRBJ2-3, with TRBD2 identical over 11 bases. Per germline, CDR1 LNHDA and CDR2 SQIVND (reference sequence). The CDR3 is 13 residues long. The V and J ends lost 5 bases and 10 bases, in that order; junction bases with no gene match: 5.

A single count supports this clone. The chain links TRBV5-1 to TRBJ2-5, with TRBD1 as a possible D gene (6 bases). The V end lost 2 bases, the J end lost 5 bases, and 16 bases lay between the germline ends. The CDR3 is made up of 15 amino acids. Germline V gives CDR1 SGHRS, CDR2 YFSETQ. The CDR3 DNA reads TGCGCCAGCAGCTTCTCCGGGACACCTACTGAGACCCAGTACTTC. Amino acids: CASSFSGTPTETQYF.

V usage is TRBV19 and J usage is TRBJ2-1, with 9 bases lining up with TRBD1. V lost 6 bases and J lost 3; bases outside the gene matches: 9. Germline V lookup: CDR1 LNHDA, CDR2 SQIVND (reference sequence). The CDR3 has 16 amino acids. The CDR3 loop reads CASRAGTGGIYNEQFF. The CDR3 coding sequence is TGTGCCAGTAGGGCGGGCACAGGGGGCATCTACAATGAGCAGTTCTTC.

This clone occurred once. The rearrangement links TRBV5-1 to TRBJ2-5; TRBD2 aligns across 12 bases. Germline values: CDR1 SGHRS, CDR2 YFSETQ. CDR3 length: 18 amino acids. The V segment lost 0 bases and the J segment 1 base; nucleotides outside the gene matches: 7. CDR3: CASSLGRTSGEIQETQYF. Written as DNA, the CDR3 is TGCGCCAGCAGCTTGGGCCGGACTAGCGGGGAAATCCAAGAGACCCAGTACTTC.

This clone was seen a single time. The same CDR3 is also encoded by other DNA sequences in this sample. The CDR3 DNA is TGTGCCGGGGGGGATCGGTGGAACACTGAAGCTTTCTTT. Translated: CAGGDRWNTEAFF. The chain has TRBV19 and TRBJ1-1; possible D gene TRBD1, 5 bases. V lost 11 bases and J 1 base, leaving 14 bases between the germline ends. This CDR3 region has 13 residues. Germline V gene lookup returns CDR1 LNHDA and CDR2 SQIVND (reference sequence).

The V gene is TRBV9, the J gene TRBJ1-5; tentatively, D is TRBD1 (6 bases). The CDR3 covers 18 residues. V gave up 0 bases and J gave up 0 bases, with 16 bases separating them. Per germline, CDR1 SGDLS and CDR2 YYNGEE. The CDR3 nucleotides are TGTGCCAGCAGCGTAGGTCCGGGGACACTGTATAGCAATCAGCCCCAGCATTTT. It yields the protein CASSVGPGTLYSNQPQHF.

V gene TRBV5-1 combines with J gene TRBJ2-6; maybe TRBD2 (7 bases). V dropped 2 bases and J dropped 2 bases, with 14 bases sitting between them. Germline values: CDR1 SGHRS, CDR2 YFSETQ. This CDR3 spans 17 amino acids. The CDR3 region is CASSLGEGGPGANVLTF. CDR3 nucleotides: TGCGCCAGCAGCTTAGGCGAGGGGGGGCCTGGGGCCAACGTCCTGACTTTC. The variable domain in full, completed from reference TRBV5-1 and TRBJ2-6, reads KAGVTQTPRYLIKTRGQQVTLSCSPISGHRSVSWYQQTPGQGLQFLFEYFSETQRNKGNFPGRFSGRQFSNSRSEMNVSTLELGDSALYLCASSLGEGGPGANVLTFGAGSRLTVL.

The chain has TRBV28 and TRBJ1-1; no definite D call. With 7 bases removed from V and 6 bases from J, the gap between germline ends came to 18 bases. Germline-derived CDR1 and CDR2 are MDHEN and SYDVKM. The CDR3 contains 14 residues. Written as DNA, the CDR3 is TGTGCCAGCATCCCATCCATCGGGTACGCTGAAGCTTTCTTT. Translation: CASIPSIGYAEAFF.

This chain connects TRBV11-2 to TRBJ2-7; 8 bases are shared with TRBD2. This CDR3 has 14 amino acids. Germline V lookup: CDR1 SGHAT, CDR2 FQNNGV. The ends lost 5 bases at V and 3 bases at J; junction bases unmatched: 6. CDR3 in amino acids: CASSLERGIYEQYF. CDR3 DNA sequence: TGTGCCAGCAGCCTCGAGCGGGGGATCTACGAGCAGTACTTC.

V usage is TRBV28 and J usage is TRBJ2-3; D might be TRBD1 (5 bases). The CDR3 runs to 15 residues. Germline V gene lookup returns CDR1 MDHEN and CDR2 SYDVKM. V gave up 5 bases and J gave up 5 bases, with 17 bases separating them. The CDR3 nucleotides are TGTGCCAGCAGTCCCCCCGCCGACAGACGAGATACGCAGTATTTT. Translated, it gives CASSPPADRRDTQYF.

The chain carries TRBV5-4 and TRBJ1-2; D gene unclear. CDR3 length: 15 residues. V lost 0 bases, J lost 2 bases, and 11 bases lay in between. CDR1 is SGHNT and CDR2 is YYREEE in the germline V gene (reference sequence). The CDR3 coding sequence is TGTGCCAGCAGCTTGGGGGCAGCGGGGAACTATGGCTACACCTTC. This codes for CASSLGAAGNYGYTF. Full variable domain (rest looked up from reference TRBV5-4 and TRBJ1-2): ETGVTQSPTHLIKTRGQQVTLRCSSQSGHNTVSWYQQALGQGPQFIFQYYREEENGRGNFPPRFSGLQFPNYSSELNVNALELDDSALYLCASSLGAAGNYGYTFGSGTRLTVV.

The CDR3 nucleotides are TGTGCCTGGGCAGGGGATCGAGTCAACGAGCAGTACTTC. Its translation is CAWAGDRVNEQYF. The J gene is TRBJ2-7, the V gene TRBV30, with D perhaps matching TRBD1 (6 bases). Germline-derived CDR1 and CDR2 are GTSNPN and SVGIG (reference sequence). Between the trimmed V and J ends, which lost 5 bases and 5 bases, there was a span of 16 bases. This CDR3 is built from 13 residues.